This T cell receptor beta chain was documented in a study of blood T cells in healthy people across ages. General observations from the study: Both higher diversity and more naive CD4+ cells marked long-lived donors when set against aged donors.

V gave up 5 bases and J gave up 2 bases; unmatched junction bases: 5. Germline CDR1 is MNHNY and CDR2 is SVGAGI (reference sequence). This CDR3 has 15 amino acids. Sample-barcoded 5' priming and a J-beta primer mix drove a second PCR of about 6 to 11 cycles. Each cDNA molecule received a tag from a template-switch adaptor that had 12 random nucleotides. From the 5' RACE reads, TCRdb called clonotypes with MiXCR, one entry per CDR3 protein. The sample gives under 950,000 distinct CDR3 sequences, 22% of which show up once; less than 25% is in the top ten. Note on this clonotype: Its antigen remains unknown.

Per sample, no less than 6 micrograms of total RNA were extracted. The material sequenced was blood. The TCR was taken from a man aged 70-80 years in good health. This chain links TRBV6-6 with TRBJ2-2; the match to TRBD1 covers 7 bases. CDR3 nucleotide sequence: TGTGCCAGCAGTGAGACAGGGTTAAACACCGGGGAGCTGTTTTTT. It yields the protein CASSETGLNTGELFF.